This T cell receptor beta chain originates from a study of blood T cell repertoires in COVID-19. About the study: The origin of the acute and convalescent COVID-19 samples was the United States, Italy and Spain.

Original handling: Reference gene primers were amplified, and this amplification served to estimate nucleated cell counts. Using immunoSEQ multiplex PCR, the repertoire was profiled, and TCRdb retains in-frame clones only, with some absent. Clonal size and the V and J genes are those of that table, whereas D and trimming came from the DNA. The data show 300,000 or so clones, with around 87% seen just once and roughly 1.6% held by the top ten. The sample taken for sequencing was peripheral blood. The receptor was derived from a woman aged 40-49 years who had recovered from COVID-19.

The CDR3 protein is CASSVDSGNQPQHF. CDR3 sequence (DNA): TGTGCCAGCAGTGTGGACAGCGGCAATCAGCCCCAGCATTTT. The rearrangement uses TRBV2 and TRBJ1-5; the D gene is possibly TRBD1 (6 bases). The CDR3 contains 14 residues. The germline V gene has CDR1 SNHLY and CDR2 FYNNEI. Trimming shortened V by 4 bases and J by 2 bases, and 9 bases separated the two germline ends.